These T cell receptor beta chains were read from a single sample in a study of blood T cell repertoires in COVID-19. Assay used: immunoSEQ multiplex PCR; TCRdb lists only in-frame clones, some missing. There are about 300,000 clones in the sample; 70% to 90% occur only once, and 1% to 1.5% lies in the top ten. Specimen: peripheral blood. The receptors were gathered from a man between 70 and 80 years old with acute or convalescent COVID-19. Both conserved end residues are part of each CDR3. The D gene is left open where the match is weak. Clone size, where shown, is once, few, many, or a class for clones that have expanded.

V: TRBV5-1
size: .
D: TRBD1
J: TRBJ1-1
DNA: TGCGCCAGCAGTACAGGGGATTTGAACACTGAAGCTTTCTTT
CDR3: CASSTGDLNTEAFF

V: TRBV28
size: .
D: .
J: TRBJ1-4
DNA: TGTGCCAGCAGTTCCCAGTTTGAAAAACTGTTTTTT
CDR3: CASSSQFEKLFF

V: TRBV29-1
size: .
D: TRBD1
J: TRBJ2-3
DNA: TGCAGCGTGGCCGGGACAGGGGGCAGGGATACGCAGTATTTT
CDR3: CSVAGTGGRDTQYF

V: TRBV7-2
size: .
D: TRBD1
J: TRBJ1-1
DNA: TGTGCCAGCAGCCCGACAGGGGCTGAAGCTTTCTTT
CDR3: CASSPTGAEAFF

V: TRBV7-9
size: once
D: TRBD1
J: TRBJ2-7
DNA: TGTGCCAGCAGCTCAGGGTCGAGCGGGACAGGGTGGGAGGTGAGGCAGTACTTC
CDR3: CASSSGSSGTGWEVRQYF

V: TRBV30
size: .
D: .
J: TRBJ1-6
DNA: TGTGCCTGGACCCTACCGAACAGGTCTTTCTGGAATTCACCCCTCCACTTT
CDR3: CAWTLPNRSFWNSPLHF

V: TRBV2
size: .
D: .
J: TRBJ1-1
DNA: TGTGCCAGCAGGGGTAGCGGCACTGAAGCTTTCTTT
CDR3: CASRGSGTEAFF

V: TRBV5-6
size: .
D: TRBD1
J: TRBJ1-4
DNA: TGTGCCAGCAGCTTCGCCGGGACAGGGCTTAAACTGTTTTTT
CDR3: CASSFAGTGLKLFF

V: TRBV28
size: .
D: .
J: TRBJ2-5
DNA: TGTGCCAGCAGCTTAGGGCCGGGTGAGGGAGGCAAAGAGACCCAGTACTTC
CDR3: CASSLGPGEGGKETQYF

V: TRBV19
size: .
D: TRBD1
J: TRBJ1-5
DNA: TGTGCCAGCCACCGGACAGGGGGGAATGAATTGTATCAGCCCCAGCATTTT
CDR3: CASHRTGGNELYQPQHF

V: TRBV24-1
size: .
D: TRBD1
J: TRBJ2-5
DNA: TGTGCCACCAGTGATTTTGGCAGGGGGCCGGAGACCCAGTACTTC
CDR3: CATSDFGRGPETQYF

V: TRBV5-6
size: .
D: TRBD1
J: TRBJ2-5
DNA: TGTGCCAGCAGCTTGGGTAACAGGGGGCTCGAGACCCAGTACTTC
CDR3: CASSLGNRGLETQYF

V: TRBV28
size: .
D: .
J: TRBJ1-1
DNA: TGTGCCAGCAGCTTTGGACAGCTCCCTGAAGCTTTCTTT
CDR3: CASSFGQLPEAFF

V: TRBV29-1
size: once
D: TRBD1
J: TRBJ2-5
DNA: TGCAGCGTTAGACAGGGGACAGGGTTCCAAGAGACCCAGTACTTC
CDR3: CSVRQGTGFQETQYF

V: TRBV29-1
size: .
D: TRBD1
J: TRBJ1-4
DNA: TGCAGCGGATTTACAGGGGGCGCGGAAGAAAAACTGTTTTTT
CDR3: CSGFTGGAEEKLFF

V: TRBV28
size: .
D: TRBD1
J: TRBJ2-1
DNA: TGTGCCAGCCTTGACAGGGGCGGGTCGAATGAGCAGTTCTTC
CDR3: CASLDRGGSNEQFF

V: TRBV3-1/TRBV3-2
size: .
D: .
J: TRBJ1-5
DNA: TGTGCCAGCAGCCAAGATCTGGGGGGAACTCAGCCCCAGCATTTT
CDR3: CASSQDLGGTQPQHF

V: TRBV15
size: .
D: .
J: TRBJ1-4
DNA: TGTGCCACCAGCAGAGATCGTCAGGGTAGAGGAACTAATGAAAAACTGTTTTTT
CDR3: CATSRDRQGRGTNEKLFF

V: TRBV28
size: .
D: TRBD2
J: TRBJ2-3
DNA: TGTGCCAGCACTACTAGCGGGGGATCGGATACGCAGTATTTT
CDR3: CASTTSGGSDTQYF

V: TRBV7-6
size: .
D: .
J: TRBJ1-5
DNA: TGTGCCAGCAGCTTAGCCCAGGGAAGCAATCAGCCCCAGCATTTT
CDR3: CASSLAQGSNQPQHF

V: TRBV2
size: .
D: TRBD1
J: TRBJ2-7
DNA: TGTGCCAGCAGAGAGGGACAGCGAATCTACGAGCAGTACTTC
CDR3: CASREGQRIYEQYF

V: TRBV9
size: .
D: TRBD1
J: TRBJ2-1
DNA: TGTGCCAGCAGCCCGAGGACAGGGGCATTCCACAGCTCCTACAATGAGCAGTTCTTC
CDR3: CASSPRTGAFHSSYNEQFF

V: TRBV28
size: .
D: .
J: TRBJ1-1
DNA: TGTGCCAGCAGTTTTTCCCCAGCGATGAACACTGAAGCTTTCTTT
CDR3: CASSFSPAMNTEAFF

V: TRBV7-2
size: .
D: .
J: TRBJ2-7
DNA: TGTGCCAGCAGCTTAGTCCCCGGGACAATTTCGACCTACGAGCAGTACTTC
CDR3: CASSLVPGTISTYEQYF

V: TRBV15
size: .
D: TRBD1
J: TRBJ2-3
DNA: TGTGCCACCAGCAGAGATCTGGCAGGGGGCGCGGATACGCAGTATTTT
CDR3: CATSRDLAGGADTQYF

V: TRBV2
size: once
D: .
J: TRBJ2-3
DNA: TGTGCCAGCAGTGTACAGGGGGGGACAGATACGCAGTATTTT
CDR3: CASSVQGGTDTQYF

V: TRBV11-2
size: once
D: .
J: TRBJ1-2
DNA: TGTGCCAGCAGCTTAGTAGCTGCAGGGATGAGGTCCTTAGACTTC
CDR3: CASSLVAAGMRSLDF

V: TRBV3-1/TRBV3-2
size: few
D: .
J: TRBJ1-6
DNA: TGTGCCAGCAGCCAAGAACGGGGGTCACCCCTCCACTTT
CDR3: CASSQERGSPLHF

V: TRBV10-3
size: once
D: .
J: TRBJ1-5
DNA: TGTGCCATCAGTAAAGGAATCGGCGGATATAATAGCAATCAGCCCCAGCATTTT
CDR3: CAISKGIGGYNSNQPQHF

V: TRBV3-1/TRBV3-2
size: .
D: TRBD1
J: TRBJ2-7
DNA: TGTGCCAGCAGCCAAGGGACAGGGGTATACGAGCAGTACTTC
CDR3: CASSQGTGVYEQYF

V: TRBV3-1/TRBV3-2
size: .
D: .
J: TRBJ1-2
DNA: TGTGCCAGCAGCCAAGATCCGGGAGGCTACACCTTC
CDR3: CASSQDPGGYTF

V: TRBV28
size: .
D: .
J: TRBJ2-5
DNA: TGTGCCAGCAGTTTAGATACAGGGTCAGAGACCCAGTACTTC
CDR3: CASSLDTGSETQYF

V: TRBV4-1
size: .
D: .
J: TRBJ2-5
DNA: TGCGCCAGCAGCCAAGTCCTTCAGGGGTTGGGGGAGACCCAGTACTTC
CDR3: CASSQVLQGLGETQYF

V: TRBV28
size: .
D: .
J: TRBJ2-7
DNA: TGTGCCAGCAGTGCCCCGACAAGCCCGCAGTACTTC
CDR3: CASSAPTSPQYF

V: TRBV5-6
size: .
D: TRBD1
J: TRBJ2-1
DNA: TGTGCCAGCACCAGCTTGTCCCCTTACAGGGGCTCCTACAATGAGCAGTTCTTC
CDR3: CASTSLSPYRGSYNEQFF

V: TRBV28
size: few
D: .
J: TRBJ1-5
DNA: TGTGCCAGCAGTTTGAGGAATCAGCCCCAGCATTTT
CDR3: CASSLRNQPQHF

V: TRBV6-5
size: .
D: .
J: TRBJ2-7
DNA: TGTGCCAGCAGTTACCAGCAGGACGCGGGAAGGGAGCAGTACTTC
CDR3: CASSYQQDAGREQYF

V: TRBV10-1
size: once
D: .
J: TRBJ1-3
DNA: TGCGCCAGCAGCGACTCCAGCTCTGGAAACACCATATATTTT
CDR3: CASSDSSSGNTIYF

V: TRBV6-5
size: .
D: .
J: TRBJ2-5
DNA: TGTGCCAGCAGTTACAGCGGCAGGGGTGGGGCAGAGACCCAGTACTTC
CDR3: CASSYSGRGGAETQYF

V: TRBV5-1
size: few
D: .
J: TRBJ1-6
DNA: TGCGCCAGCAGCTTGGCAGGGTTGGGCAATTCACCCCTCCACTTT
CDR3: CASSLAGLGNSPLHF

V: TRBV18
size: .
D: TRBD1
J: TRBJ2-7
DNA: TGTGCCAGCTCACGTGGACAGGTTGCCTACGAGCAGTACTTC
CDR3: CASSRGQVAYEQYF

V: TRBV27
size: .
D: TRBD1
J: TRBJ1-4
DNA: TGTGCCAGCAGTTTCGGGACAGGAAGGTTCGTCGAAAAACTGTTTTTT
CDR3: CASSFGTGRFVEKLFF

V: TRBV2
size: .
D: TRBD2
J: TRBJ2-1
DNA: TGTGCCAGCAGTGGCGGGGGAGGAGCGTCGAGCTCCTACAATGAGCAGTTCTTC
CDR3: CASSGGGGASSSYNEQFF

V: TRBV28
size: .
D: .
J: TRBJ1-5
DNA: TGTGCCAGCAGTTTAGTAGGGGGCAATCAGCCCCAGCATTTT
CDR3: CASSLVGGNQPQHF

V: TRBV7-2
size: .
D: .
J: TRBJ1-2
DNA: TGTGCCAGCAGCTCCCAGACAGGCCTATATGGCTACACCTTC
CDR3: CASSSQTGLYGYTF

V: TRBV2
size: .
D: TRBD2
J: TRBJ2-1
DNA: TGTGCCAGCAGTGTAGGGATTAGCGGGGGGGCCGGTGTTGAGCAGTTCTTC
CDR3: CASSVGISGGAGVEQFF

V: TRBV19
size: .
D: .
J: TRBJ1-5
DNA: TGTGCCAGTAGTATAGCTAACAGGCAGTATCAGCCCCAGCATTTT
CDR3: CASSIANRQYQPQHF

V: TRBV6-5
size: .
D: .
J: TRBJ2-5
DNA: TGTGCCGTCCCTCTGCCCAGGGGTGGTCAAGAGACCCAGTACTTC
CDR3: CAVPLPRGGQETQYF

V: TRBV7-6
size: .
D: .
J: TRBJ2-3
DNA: TGTGCCAGCAGCCCTATTCCAGATACGCAGTATTTT
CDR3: CASSPIPDTQYF

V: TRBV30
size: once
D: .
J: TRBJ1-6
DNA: TGTGCCTGGAGCGCTACAGGCTCCTCACCCCTCCACTTT
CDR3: CAWSATGSSPLHF

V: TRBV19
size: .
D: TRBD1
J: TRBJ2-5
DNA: TGTGCCAGTAGCCAGGACAGGGAAAATCGGGAGACCCAGTACTTC
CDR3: CASSQDRENRETQYF

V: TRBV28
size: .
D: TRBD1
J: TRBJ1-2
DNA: TGTGCCAGCAGGCAGACAGGGTATGGCTACACCTTC
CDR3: CASRQTGYGYTF

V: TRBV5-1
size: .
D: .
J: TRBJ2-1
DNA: TGCGCCAGCAGCTTGGAACGGGGACATATCTACAATGAGCAGTTCTTC
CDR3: CASSLERGHIYNEQFF

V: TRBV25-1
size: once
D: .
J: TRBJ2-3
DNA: TGTGCCAGCAGTGATCGGGGTACAGATACGCAGTATTTT
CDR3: CASSDRGTDTQYF

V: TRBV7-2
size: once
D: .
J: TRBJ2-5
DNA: TGTGCCAGCAGCCCCTTTGAGGGTACGGCCCAGTACTTC
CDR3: CASSPFEGTAQYF

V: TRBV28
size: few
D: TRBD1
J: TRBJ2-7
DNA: TGTGCCAGCAGTTCGGGGCGACAGGGTACCTACGAGCAGTACTTC
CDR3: CASSSGRQGTYEQYF

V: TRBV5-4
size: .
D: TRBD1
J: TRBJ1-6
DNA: TGTGCCAGCAGCTCCGGGACAGATAATTCACCCCTCCACTTT
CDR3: CASSSGTDNSPLHF

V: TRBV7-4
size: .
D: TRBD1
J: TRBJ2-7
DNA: TGTGCCAGCAGCTGGGTGACAGGGCCGAACTACGAGCAGTACTTC
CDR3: CASSWVTGPNYEQYF

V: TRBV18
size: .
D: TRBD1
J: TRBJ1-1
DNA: TGTGCCAGCTCACGACAGGGGGCCGACACTGAAGCTTTCTTT
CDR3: CASSRQGADTEAFF